This passage covers 17 T cell receptor beta chains from one sample sequenced in a study of shared clonotypes between healthy human individuals (dated by TCRdb to the early 2020s). The library relied on the immunoSEQ multiplex PCR assay. TCRdb's version of the immuneACCESS table is confined to in-frame rearrangements and falls short of the full clone set. An unresolved V gene accounts for under half of the shortfall where checked; the remainder is of unknown origin. The sample includes about 660,000 clones, with approximately 79% observed a single time. Over 1.5% of the sample goes to the ten largest clones. The specimen was memory CD4+ T cells sorted from blood. Per the publication, the cell subset or site label means: CD45RA-negative fraction. The receptor source for this set is a woman between 25 and 40 years old in good health.

The CDR3 sequence is CASSSSGTSVEQFF. The CDR3 DNA follows: TGTGCCAGCAGTTCGTCCGGGACTAGCGTTGAGCAGTTCTTC. The chain has TRBV28 and TRBJ2-1, with 10 bases aligning to TRBD2. The CDR3 consists of 14 residues. V lost 4 bases and J lost 9; bases outside the gene matches: 6. From germline, CDR1 is MDHEN and CDR2 SYDVKM.

The chain has TRBV5-1 and TRBJ1-2; 7 bases are shared with TRBD1. The ends lost 2 bases at V and 2 bases at J; junction bases unmatched: 3. Germline CDR1 SGHRS, CDR2 YFSETQ. The CDR3 is 14 residues long. CDR3: CASSLHRGNYGYTF. CDR3 nucleotide sequence: TGCGCCAGCAGCTTACACAGGGGAAACTATGGCTACACCTTC.

This clone was seen only once. This sequence joins TRBV7-9 and TRBJ2-7; the D is unclear. V was cut by 1 base and J by 2 bases, with 12 bases left in between. The CDR3 loop spans 15 amino acids. The germline V gene encodes CDR1 SEHNR and CDR2 FQNEAQ (reference sequence). DNA for the CDR3: TGTGCCAGCAGCTTAGGCCGCTTTGGCACCTACGAGCAGTACTTC. Its translation: CASSLGRFGTYEQYF.

The chain carries TRBV28 and TRBJ1-2; D is possibly TRBD1 (6 bases). This CDR3 region has 14 residues. Per the germline V gene, CDR1 is MDHEN and CDR2 is SYDVKM. V lost 6 bases, J lost 0 bases, and 11 bases lay in between. The CDR3 loop is CASRRTEANYGYTF. In DNA, the CDR3 is TGTGCCAGCAGACGGACAGAAGCTAACTATGGCTACACCTTC.

The chain joins TRBV6-5 to TRBJ1-2, with D unclear. V lost 4 bases and J 0 bases, leaving 9 bases between the germline ends. The germline V gene encodes CDR1 MNHEY and CDR2 SVGAGI. The length of the CDR3 is 14 residues. DNA for the CDR3: TGTGCCAGCAGTTTCAGCCTCGCTAACTATGGCTACACCTTC. Its translation is CASSFSLANYGYTF.

Only one count was recorded for this clone. The J gene is TRBJ1-2, the V gene TRBV7-9, with D tentatively TRBD1 (6 bases). CDR1 is SEHNR, CDR2 FQNEAQ, per germline (reference sequence). This CDR3 spans 12 amino acids. V was clipped by 0 bases and J by 9 bases, with 8 bases between them. The CDR3 loop reads CASSLARGSYTF. The CDR3 DNA reads TGTGCCAGCAGCTTAGCCAGGGGAAGCTACACCTTC.

The chain recombines TRBV28 with TRBJ2-1; 7 bases map to TRBD2. The CDR3 has 18 amino acids. Germline CDR1 reads MDHEN; CDR2 reads SYDVKM. With V trimmed by 6 bases and J by 1 base, 15 bases remained unmatched. In DNA form, the CDR3 reads TGTGCCAGCAGCGTGACTAGCCTCCGTTGGGGGTCCTACAATGAGCAGTTCTTC. It codes for CASSVTSLRWGSYNEQFF.

This clone was observed a few times. This rearrangement joins TRBV28 to TRBJ2-5; 7 nucleotides align to TRBD1. This CDR3 is built from 14 residues. Germline V gene data show CDR1 as MDHEN and CDR2 as SYDVKM. V gave up 10 bases and J gave up 3 bases; unmatched junction bases: 11. Here the CDR3 DNA reads TGTGCCACTGATACTCGACAGGGCGAAGAGACCCAGTACTTC. Protein sequence: CATDTRQGEETQYF.

V and J are TRBV10-1 and TRBJ2-7, with 11 positions matching TRBD2. Germline assignment: CDR1 WNHNN and CDR2 SYGVQD (reference sequence). Trimming at V came to 3 bases and at J to 5 bases, leaving 6 bases not matched to a gene. CDR3 length: 15 residues. CDR3 sequence reads: CASSDTSGRSHEQYF. DNA for the CDR3: TGCGCCAGCAGTGACACTAGCGGGAGAAGCCACGAGCAGTACTTC.

The J gene is TRBJ2-3, the V gene TRBV29-1; D may be TRBD2 (5 bases). The CDR3 sequence is 13 residues long. Germline lookup yields CDR1 SQVTM and CDR2 ANQGSEA. V was clipped by 5 bases and J by 2 bases, with 11 bases between them. The DNA of the CDR3 is TGCAGCGTTCGGGCAGACTACACAGATACGCAGTATTTT. Residues: CSVRADYTDTQYF.

This rearrangement joins TRBV28 to TRBJ2-7; unclear D gene. With 5 bases removed from V and 1 base from J, the gap between germline ends came to 12 bases. The CDR3 extends over 14 amino acids. Germline loops: CDR1 MDHEN, CDR2 SYDVKM. Here the CDR3 DNA reads TGTGCCAGCAGTCAGAGACCCTTATCCTACGAGCAGTACTTC. Its protein is CASSQRPLSYEQYF.

The chain combines TRBV6-1 with TRBJ2-7; TRBD2 matches 9 bases. The CDR3 spans 14 residues. J was trimmed by 3 bases and V by 5 bases; bases with no gene match: 5. In germline, CDR1 is MNHNS, CDR2 SASEGT. CDR3 loop: CASSITSGFYEQYF. CDR3 nucleotide sequence: TGTGCCAGCAGTATTACTAGCGGGTTCTACGAGCAGTACTTC.

This clone came up many times. Other nucleotide sequences in the sample specify the same CDR3. This chain connects TRBV6-1 to TRBJ1-1; tentatively, D is TRBD1 (6 bases). Trimming shortened V by 6 bases and J by 4 bases, and 15 bases separated the two germline ends. CDR1 and CDR2 from the germline V gene are MNHNS and SASEGT. This CDR3 contains 14 residues. The chain's CDR3 is CASSPRGGTTEAFF. For the CDR3, the DNA is TGTGCCAGCAGCCCTAGAGGGGGGACCACTGAAGCTTTCTTT.

Only a few counts were recorded for this clone. The genes are TRBV4-1 and TRBJ2-2; 9 nucleotides agree with TRBD2. This CDR3 contains 15 residues. V dropped 4 bases and J dropped 4; count of bases not matched to a gene: 4. Germline values: CDR1 MGHRA, CDR2 YSYEKL. Here the CDR3 reads CASSLLRGGTGELFF. The CDR3 bases are TGCGCCAGCAGCCTTCTGCGGGGGGGCACCGGGGAGCTGTTTTTT.

The J gene is TRBJ2-5, the V gene TRBV11-2, with D unclear. Looked up from germline, CDR1 is SGHAT and CDR2 is FQNNGV. The CDR3 has 15 amino acids. V lost 0 bases, J lost 5 bases, and 13 bases lay in between. The DNA for the CDR3 is TGTGCCAGCAGCTTAGAGTGGTGGGATGGGGAGACCCAGTACTTC. This translates into CASSLEWWDGETQYF.

The chain has TRBV6-5 and TRBJ2-7; TRBD2 is a possible D gene (5 bases). V shed 2 bases and J shed 3 bases, with 11 bases lying between them. Germline CDR1 and CDR2: MNHEY and SVGAGI. There are 14 residues in the CDR3. In DNA form, the CDR3 reads TGTGCCAGCAGTTACCGTCCGGGGAGCTACGAGCAGTACTTC. Its translation: CASSYRPGSYEQYF.

The genes are TRBV28 and TRBJ2-7, with D unclear. This CDR3 has 12 amino acids. Trimming cost V 2 bases and J 7 bases, with 9 bases left between them. CDR1 MDHEN and CDR2 SYDVKM come from the germline V gene. The CDR3 sequence is CASSLTRGEQYF. In nucleotides, the CDR3 is TGTGCCAGCAGTTTAACCCGTGGGGAGCAGTACTTC.